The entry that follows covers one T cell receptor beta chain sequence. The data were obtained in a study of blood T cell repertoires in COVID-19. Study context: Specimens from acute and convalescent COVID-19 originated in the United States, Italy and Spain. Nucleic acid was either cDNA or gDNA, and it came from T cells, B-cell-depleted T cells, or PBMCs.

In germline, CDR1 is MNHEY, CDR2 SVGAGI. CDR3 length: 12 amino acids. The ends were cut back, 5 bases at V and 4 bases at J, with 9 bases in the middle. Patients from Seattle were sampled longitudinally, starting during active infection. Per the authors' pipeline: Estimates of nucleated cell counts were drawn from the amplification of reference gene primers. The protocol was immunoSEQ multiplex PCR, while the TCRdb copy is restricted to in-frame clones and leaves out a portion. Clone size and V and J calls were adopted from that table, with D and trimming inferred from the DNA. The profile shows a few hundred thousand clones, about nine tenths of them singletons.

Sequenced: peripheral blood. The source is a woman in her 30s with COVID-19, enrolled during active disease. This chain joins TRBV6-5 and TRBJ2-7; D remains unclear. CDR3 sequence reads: CASSPGAYEQYF. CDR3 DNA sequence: TGTGCCAGCAGTCCCGGAGCTTACGAGCAGTACTTC.